These 7 T cell receptor beta chains came from one sample sequenced in a study of regulatory T cells. Study-wide results and caveats: Hydrophobic residues at CDR3 positions 6 and 7 were enriched in conventional CD4+ T cells of CD3G-deficient patients.

Their antigens remain unidentified. Amplification used 52 TRBV primers and 13 TRBJ primers. Generated by immunoSEQ multiplex PCR, the TCRdb table keeps only in-frame clones and is missing some. The table lists about 35,000 clones, about 89% of them singletons. The specimen was conventional CD4+ T cells sorted from blood. The receptors shown here come from a person under 35 with CD3G deficiency.

This clone has a single count. V is TRBV5-1 and J is TRBJ2-3; no firm D call. This CDR3 is 13 amino acids long. V lost 5 bases to trimming and J lost 0 bases, with 7 bases between them. Germline loops: CDR1 SGHRS, CDR2 YFSETQ. CDR3 in amino acids: CASREKSTDTQYF. DNA of the CDR3: TGCGCCAGCAGGGAGAAGAGCACAGATACGCAGTATTTT.

The chain recombines TRBV28 with TRBJ1-2, with D tentatively TRBD1 (5 bases). In germline, CDR1 is MDHEN, CDR2 SYDVKM. V was clipped by 4 bases and J by 3 bases, with 15 bases between them. CDR3 length equals 15 residues. This chain's CDR3 is CASSSPGRADYGYTF. CDR3 in DNA: TGTGCCAGCAGTTCCCCGGGCAGGGCGGACTATGGCTACACCTTC.

The J gene is TRBJ1-5, the V gene TRBV6-6; a possible D gene is TRBD1 (6 bases). Trimming removed 5 bases from V and 3 bases from J, with 8 bases in between. This CDR3 is 13 amino acids long. Germline V gene lookup returns CDR1 MNHNY and CDR2 SVGAGI (reference sequence). CDR3 amino acids: CASSGQSNQPQHF. The CDR3 DNA is TGTGCCAGCAGTGGACAGTCCAATCAGCCCCAGCATTTT.

V is TRBV10-3 and J is TRBJ1-5; 9 nucleotides align to TRBD1. V shed 10 bases, J shed 6 bases, and the junction held 7 bases outside the gene matches. The CDR3 length is 13 residues. Germline CDR1 is ENHRY and CDR2 is SYGVKD. The CDR3 DNA reads as TGTGCCACAACAGGGGGCATGGGTCAGCCCCAGCATTTT. Translation gives CATTGGMGQPQHF.

The DNA for the CDR3 is TGTGCCAGCAGCTCGTTGGACCCGCCCCGCCTCTACGAGCAGTACTTC. Residues: CASSSLDPPRLYEQYF. This rearrangement joins TRBV28 to TRBJ2-7; unclear D gene. The CDR3 sequence is 16 residues long. V lost 6 bases to trimming and J lost 3 bases, with 21 bases between them. Germline lookup yields CDR1 MDHEN and CDR2 SYDVKM.

This clone was counted only a few times. The J gene is TRBJ2-1, the V gene TRBV28; D possibly uses TRBD1 or TRBD2 (5 bases each). The germline V gene has CDR1 MDHEN and CDR2 SYDVKM. The CDR3 length is 13 residues. Trimming cost V 5 bases and J 8 bases, with 13 bases left between them. This CDR3 is CASSPWDGDEQFF. The CDR3 bases are TGTGCCAGCAGTCCTTGGGACGGCGATGAGCAGTTCTTC.

The chain recombines TRBV28 with TRBJ1-1; unclear D gene. CDR1 is MDHEN, CDR2 SYDVKM, per germline. The CDR3 is 12 amino acids. Trimming left V 6 bases short and J 3 bases short, with 8 bases between. The CDR3 loop reads CASSTRDTEAFF. In DNA, the CDR3 is TGTGCCAGCAGCACACGGGACACTGAAGCTTTCTTT.